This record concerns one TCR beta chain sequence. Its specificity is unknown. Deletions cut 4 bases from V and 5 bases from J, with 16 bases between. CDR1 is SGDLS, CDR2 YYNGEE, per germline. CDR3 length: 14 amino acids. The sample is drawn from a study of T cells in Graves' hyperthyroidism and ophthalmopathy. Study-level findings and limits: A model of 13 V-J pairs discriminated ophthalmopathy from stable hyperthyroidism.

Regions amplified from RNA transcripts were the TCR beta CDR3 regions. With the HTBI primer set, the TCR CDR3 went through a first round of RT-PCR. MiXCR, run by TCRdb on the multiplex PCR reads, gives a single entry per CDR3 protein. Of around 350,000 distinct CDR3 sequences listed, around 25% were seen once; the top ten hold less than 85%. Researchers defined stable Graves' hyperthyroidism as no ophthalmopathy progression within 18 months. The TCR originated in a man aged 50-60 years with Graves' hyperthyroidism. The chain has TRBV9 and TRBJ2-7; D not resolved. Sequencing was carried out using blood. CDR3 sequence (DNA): TGTGCCAGCAGCACAACCTGGAGTGGCAACGAGCAGTACTTC. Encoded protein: CASSTTWSGNEQYF.